The T cell receptor beta chain under discussion was sequenced for a study of technical replicates of blood from a handful of donors. Sequencing was performed with immunoSEQ multiplex PCR; in TCRdb, only in-frame clones are kept and a portion is missing. The table has about 83,000 clones, around 94% seen once; the top ten hold about 0.25%. In germline, CDR1 is SGDLS, CDR2 YYNGEE. V dropped 0 bases and J dropped 7; count of bases not matched to a gene: 5. This CDR3 has 15 residues. The V and J genes are TRBV9 and TRBJ1-2, with 11 nucleotides matching TRBD1. Sample: T cells isolated from PBMCs. The clonotype was recovered from a human donor in good health. The DNA for the CDR3 is TGTGCCAGCAGCGTAGAAGGACAGGGGGCGCTTGGCTACACCTTC. It yields the protein CASSVEGQGALGYTF.